A selection of T cell receptor beta chains follows, all from one sample in a study of blood T cells in healthy people across ages. TCRdb fed the 5' RACE reads into MiXCR, producing one record per CDR3 protein. The sample holds 1.5 million to 2 million distinct CDR3 sequences; 28% are singletons and the top ten take roughly 8%. The sample comprised blood. These receptors were taken from a woman in her 30s in good health. CDR3s include the opening cysteine and the closing phenylalanine or tryptophan. A D gene is named only where the DNA matches it firmly. Clone size is not always given. Where it is, it says once, few, many or a class for expanded clones.

len,d_gene,j_gene,abundance,v_gene,CDR3nt,CDR3aa
15,TRBD2,TRBJ2-1,-,TRBV4-3,TGCGCCAGCAGCCTGAGCCTAGCGGAAGGCAATGAGCAGTTCTTC,CASSLSLAEGNEQFF
14,-,TRBJ1-2,few,TRBV7-9,TGTGCCAGCCAGAGGGGGGGACAAAACTATGGCTACACCTTC,CASQRGGQNYGYTF
16,-,TRBJ1-4,few,TRBV28,TGTGCCAGCAGTTCCCCCCCCAGGGGAAGGGGTGAAAAACTGTTTTTT,CASSSPPRGRGEKLFF
14,TRBD1,TRBJ1-5,many,TRBV10-3,TGTGCCATCAGTGAACCGGACAGGGGACAGCCCCAGCATTTT,CAISEPDRGQPQHF
15,TRBD1,TRBJ2-3,once,TRBV11-2,TGTGCCAGCTGCAGACAGGGAGTCTTGGGGGATACGCAGTATTTT,CASCRQGVLGDTQYF
12,-,TRBJ2-7,-,TRBV24-1,TGTGCCACTAGTGGCGACAGTTACGAGCAGTACTTC,CATSGDSYEQYF
14,-,TRBJ1-1,many,TRBV10-3,TGTGCCATCAGTGAGTCGCTCAGGGCCAGTGAAGCTTTCTTT,CAISESLRASEAFF
15,-,TRBJ2-6,many,TRBV9,TGTGCCAGCAGCCCTCGGGCCTCTGGGGCCAACGTCCTGACTTTC,CASSPRASGANVLTF
20,TRBD2,TRBJ2-7,-,TRBV12-5,TGTGCTAGTGGTTTGGTCCCCCTACCACTAGCGGGGGGCCCTCCCCACGAGCAGTACTTC,CASGLVPLPLAGGPPHEQYF
15,-,TRBJ2-3,-,TRBV2,TGTGCCAGCAGGGTAGGGGGGGCCCGCACAGATACGCAGTATTTT,CASRVGGARTDTQYF
14,-,TRBJ2-2,few,TRBV7-2,TGTGCCAGCACCCGGACCCCGAACACCGGGGAGCTGTTTTTT,CASTRTPNTGELFF
13,TRBD2,TRBJ2-5,-,TRBV2,TGTGCCAGCGCCCTCGGACTAGCAGAGACCCAGTACTTC,CASALGLAETQYF
13,-,TRBJ2-5,-,TRBV6-5,TGTGCCAGCAGTAGGGATCCGGAGGAGACCCAGTACTTC,CASSRDPEETQYF
15,-,TRBJ2-1,-,TRBV7-2,TGTGCCAGCAGCTTAGATGTTTGGGGGAACAATGAGCAGTTCTTC,CASSLDVWGNNEQFF
15,-,TRBJ1-5,-,TRBV7-2,TGTGCCAGCAGCTTAGATTTCGTCGGCAATCAGCCCCAGCATTTT,CASSLDFVGNQPQHF
13,-,TRBJ2-1,-,TRBV2,TGTGCCAGTCCCTGGCGGTATGCCCGTGTGCAGTTCTTC,CASPWRYARVQFF
12,-,TRBJ2-3,many,TRBV18,TGTGCCAGCAGTCCCCGGCTAGGAGAGCAGTATTTT,CASSPRLGEQYF
12,-,TRBJ2-1,few,TRBV6-4,TGTGCCAGCAGTGAGGGGAGGCGCGAGCAGTTCTTC,CASSEGRREQFF